This TCR beta chain was identified in a study of T cells in Graves' hyperthyroidism and ophthalmopathy. Study outcomes and limitations: Researchers found most expanded thyroid clonotypes above 0.001 in blood as well.

Germline CDR1 and CDR2: LNHDA and SQIVND (reference sequence). The CDR3 is 14 amino acids. V lost 9 bases to trimming and J lost 2 bases, with 14 bases between them. Researchers amplified the TCR beta CDR3 regions from RNA transcripts. Primed by the HTBI set, a first-round RT-PCR was run on the TCR CDR3. Each CDR3 protein is one row after TCRdb ran MiXCR on the multiplex PCR reads. The sample consists of hundreds of thousands of distinct CDR3 sequences, more than 12% of them appearing once. Concerning this clonotype itself: The antigen remains undetermined.

Sequences were obtained from blood. The sequence derives from a woman aged 25-40 years with Graves' hyperthyroidism. The rearrangement links TRBV19 to TRBJ1-5; no definite D call. The CDR3 here is CASGLGRGNQPQHF. CDR3 bases: TGTGCCAGCGGGTTGGGGAGAGGCAATCAGCCCCAGCATTTT.